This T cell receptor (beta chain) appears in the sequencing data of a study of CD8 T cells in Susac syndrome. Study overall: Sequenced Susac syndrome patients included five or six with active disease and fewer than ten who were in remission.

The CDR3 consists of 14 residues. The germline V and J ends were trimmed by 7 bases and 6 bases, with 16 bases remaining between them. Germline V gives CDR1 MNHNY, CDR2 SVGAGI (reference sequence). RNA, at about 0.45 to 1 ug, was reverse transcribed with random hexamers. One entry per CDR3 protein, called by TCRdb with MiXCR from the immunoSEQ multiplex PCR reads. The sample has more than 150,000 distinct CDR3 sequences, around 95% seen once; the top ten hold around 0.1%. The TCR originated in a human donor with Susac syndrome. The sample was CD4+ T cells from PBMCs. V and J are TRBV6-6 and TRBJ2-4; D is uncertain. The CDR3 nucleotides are TGTGCCAGCACCCCAAGGACGGAATTAAACATTCAGTACTTC. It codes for CASTPRTELNIQYF.